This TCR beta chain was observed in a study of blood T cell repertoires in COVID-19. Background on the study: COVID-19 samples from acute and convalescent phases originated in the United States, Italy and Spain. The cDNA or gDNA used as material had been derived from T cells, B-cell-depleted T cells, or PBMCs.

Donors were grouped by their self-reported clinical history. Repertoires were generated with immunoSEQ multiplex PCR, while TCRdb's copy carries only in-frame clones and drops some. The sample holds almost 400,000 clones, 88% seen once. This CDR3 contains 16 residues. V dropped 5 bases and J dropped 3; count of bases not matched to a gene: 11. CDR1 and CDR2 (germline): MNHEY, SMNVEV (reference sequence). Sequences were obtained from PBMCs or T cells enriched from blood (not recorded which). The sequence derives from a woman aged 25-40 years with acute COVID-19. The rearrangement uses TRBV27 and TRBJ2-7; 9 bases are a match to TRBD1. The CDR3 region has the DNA TGTGCCAGCAGTATAATAGGAGGACAGGGGTTCTACGAGCAGTACTTC. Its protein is CASSIIGGQGFYEQYF.